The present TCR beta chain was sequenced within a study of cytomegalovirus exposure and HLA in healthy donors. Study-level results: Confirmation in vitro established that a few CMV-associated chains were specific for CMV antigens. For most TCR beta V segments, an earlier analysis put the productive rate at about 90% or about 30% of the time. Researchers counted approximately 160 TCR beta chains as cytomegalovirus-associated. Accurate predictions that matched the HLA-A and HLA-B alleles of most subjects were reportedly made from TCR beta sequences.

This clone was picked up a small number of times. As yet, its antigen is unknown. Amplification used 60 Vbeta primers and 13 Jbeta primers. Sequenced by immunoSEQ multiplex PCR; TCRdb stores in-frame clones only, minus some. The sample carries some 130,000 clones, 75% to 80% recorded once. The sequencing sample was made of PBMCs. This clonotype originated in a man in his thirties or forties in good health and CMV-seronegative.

This CDR3 reads CASTVLNTEAFF. The CDR3 coding sequence is TGTGCCAGTACAGTGCTGAACACTGAAGCTTTCTTT. The chain uses TRBV2 and TRBJ1-1, with unresolved D. The CDR3 is 12 amino acids. Trimming pared 9 bases from V and 0 bases from J, leaving 8 bases between. CDR1 is SNHLY and CDR2 is FYNNEI in the germline V gene.